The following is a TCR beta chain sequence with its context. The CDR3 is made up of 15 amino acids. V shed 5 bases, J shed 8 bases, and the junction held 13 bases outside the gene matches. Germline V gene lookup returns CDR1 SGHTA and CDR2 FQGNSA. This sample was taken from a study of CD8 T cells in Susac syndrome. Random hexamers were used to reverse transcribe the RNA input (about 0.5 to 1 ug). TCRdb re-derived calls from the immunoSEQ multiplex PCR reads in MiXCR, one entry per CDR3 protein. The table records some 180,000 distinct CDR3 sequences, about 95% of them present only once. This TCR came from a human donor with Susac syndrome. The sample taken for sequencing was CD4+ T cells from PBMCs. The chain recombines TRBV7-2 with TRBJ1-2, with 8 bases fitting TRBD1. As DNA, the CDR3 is TGTGCCAGCAGCCCAGACAGGGGTCAAAGGCCCGGCTACACCTTC. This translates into CASSPDRGQRPGYTF.